What follows are 20 T cell receptor beta chains derived from one specimen sequenced in a study of T cells after yellow fever vaccination. TCRdb processed the 5' RACE reads anew with MiXCR; each CDR3 protein has one entry. The sample yields around 500,000 distinct CDR3 sequences, roughly a fifth seen once. The sequences come from PBMCs, collected about 21 days after the first yellow fever vaccination. Every receptor here comes from a man younger than 35 who received the YFV17D yellow fever vaccine.

V usage is TRBV5-4 and J usage is TRBJ2-3, with 7 bases aligning to TRBD1. Trimming took 4 bases from V and 3 from J; bases not matched to a gene: 11. The CDR3 covers 16 residues. Germline V CDR1 and CDR2: SGHNT, YYREEE (reference sequence). This CDR3 is CASSTRPGGSTDTQYF. The CDR3 DNA sequence: TGTGCCAGCAGCACCCGCCCAGGGGGATCAACAGATACGCAGTATTTT.

V usage is TRBV7-6 and J usage is TRBJ2-1, with TRBD2 as a possible D gene (6 bases). V lost 5 bases and J 3 bases, leaving 17 bases between the germline ends. This CDR3 is 16 amino acids long. Germline values: CDR1 SGHVS, CDR2 FNYEAQ. The CDR3 region has the DNA TGTGCCAGCAGCCTGGACGCGGGGAGATTCTACAATGAGCAGTTCTTC. As protein: CASSLDAGRFYNEQFF.

This clonotype was counted between two and nine times. This chain connects TRBV4-1 to TRBJ1-2; possible D gene TRBD1, 6 bases. The CDR3 sequence is 16 residues long. V was shortened by 3 bases and J by 3 bases, with 17 bases between the two germline ends. The V gene's germline CDR1 is MGHRA and CDR2 YSYEKL. Here the CDR3 DNA reads TGCGCCAGCAGCCACCCGAGAGGGTCAGGGGACTATGGCTACACCTTC. Encoded protein: CASSHPRGSGDYGYTF.

DNA of the CDR3: TGTGCCAGCAGCGTAAGCGGGGGAGTCCGGGAGACCCAGTACTTC. Translation gives CASSVSGGVRETQYF. V and J are TRBV9 and TRBJ2-5, with 8 bases matching TRBD2. The CDR3 has 15 residues. The germline CDR1 and CDR2 sequences are SGDLS and YYNGEE. The ends lost 1 base at V and 5 bases at J; junction bases unmatched: 7.

CDR3 in DNA: TGTGCCAGCAGCCACCGTGGGGGAAGCTCCTACGAGCAGTACTTC. As protein: CASSHRGGSSYEQYF. V is TRBV7-2 and J is TRBJ2-7, with D perhaps being TRBD1 or TRBD2 (5 bases each). Trimming took off 5 bases at V and 0 bases at J, with 14 bases between the two ends. The CDR3 covers 15 residues. Germline assignment: CDR1 SGHTA and CDR2 FQGNSA.

This clonotype was seen only a few times. The rearrangement uses TRBV7-2 and TRBJ1-2; no reliable D call. Trimming took off 3 bases at V and 5 bases at J, with 19 bases between the two ends. The CDR3 has 16 residues. The germline CDR1 and CDR2 sequences are SGHTA and FQGNSA. For the CDR3, the DNA is TGTGCCAGCAGCTTGCCGCCCATTAACGGGGTTTATGGCTACACCTTC. Its protein is CASSLPPINGVYGYTF.

The chain links TRBV6-5 to TRBJ2-1, with D hard to call. This CDR3 comprises 14 residues. Germline values: CDR1 MNHEY, CDR2 SVGAGI. The ends were cut back, 2 bases at V and 2 bases at J, with 7 bases in the middle. As DNA, the CDR3 is TGTGCCAGCAGTTACGGGTTCACCTACAATGAGCAGTTCTTC. This encodes CASSYGFTYNEQFF.

The genes are TRBV29-1 and TRBJ2-7, with D uncertain. CDR1 is SQVTM, CDR2 ANQGSEA, per germline. The V gene lost 4 bases and the J gene lost 4 bases, with 14 bases spanning the gap. The CDR3 is 13 residues long. As DNA, the CDR3 is TGCAGCGTTGTTTTGGCTGGAGAATACGAGCAGTACGTC. Translation: CSVVLAGEYEQYV.

This chain links TRBV4-1 with TRBJ1-5, with unresolved D. Trimming stripped 0 bases from V and 3 bases from J, with 27 bases between. The CDR3 is 21 amino acids. The germline gives CDR1 MGHRA, CDR2 YSYEKL. The CDR3 region has the DNA TGCGCCAGCAGCCAAGATCTATGGGTACACGTCGCCGCCGGCTACAATCAGCCCCAGCATTTT. Protein product: CASSQDLWVHVAAGYNQPQHF.

In its sample, this clonotype was seen a few times. The rearrangement joins TRBV10-3 to TRBJ1-4; a possible D gene is TRBD1 (6 bases). CDR3 size: 14 residues. The V gene lost 8 bases and the J gene lost 0 bases, with 10 bases spanning the gap. Germline CDR1 is ENHRY and CDR2 is SYGVKD. CDR3 in DNA: TGTGCCATCGGAAGGACAGCAACTAATGAAAAACTGTTTTTT. Translated: CAIGRTATNEKLFF.

This clonotype was recorded at least ten times. The chain uses TRBV5-5 and TRBJ2-7; 9 bases are shared with TRBD1. The CDR3 has 12 residues. Germline V gives CDR1 SGHKS, CDR2 YYEKEE (reference sequence). V was pared by 6 bases and J by 5 bases, with 3 bases of the junction left unmatched. DNA for the CDR3: TGTGCCAGCATCAACAGGGGGCACGAGCAGTACTTC. It translates to CASINRGHEQYF.

The chain links TRBV9 to TRBJ2-2; 7 bases map to TRBD1. Trimming at V came to 3 bases and at J to 6 bases, leaving 5 bases not matched to a gene. Germline V gives CDR1 SGDLS, CDR2 YYNGEE. The CDR3 has 14 amino acids. The CDR3 bases are TGTGCCAGCAGCGACAGGGGTAACGCCGGGGAGCTGTTTTTT. Amino acids: CASSDRGNAGELFF.

At least ten counts were recorded for this clonotype. The rearrangement links TRBV6-2 or TRBV6-3 to TRBJ2-3, with unresolved D. Germline loops: CDR1 MNHEY, CDR2 SVGEGT. The CDR3 spans 14 residues. Trimming took off 5 bases at V and 2 bases at J, with 11 bases between the two ends. The CDR3 reads CASSPDGATDTQYF. The CDR3 region has the DNA TGTGCCAGCAGTCCGGACGGAGCCACAGATACGCAGTATTTT.

This chain links TRBV20-1 with TRBJ2-1, with a possible D match to TRBD2 (6 bases). Germline values: CDR1 DFQATT, CDR2 SNEGSKA (reference sequence). V was pared by 4 bases and J by 8 bases, with 18 bases between. This CDR3 comprises 14 residues. The CDR3 here is CSANPAGAGHEQFF. CDR3 in DNA: TGCAGTGCTAACCCAGCGGGTGCGGGGCATGAGCAGTTCTTC.

In its sample, this clonotype was seen a few times. In nucleotides, the CDR3 is TGTGCCAGCAGCTTAGCAATGGTCCCAGATACGCAGTATTTT. Translating gives CASSLAMVPDTQYF. This chain connects TRBV7-2 to TRBJ2-3, with unresolved D. Trimming stripped 0 bases from V and 4 bases from J, with 8 bases between. CDR3 length: 14 residues. CDR1 is SGHTA and CDR2 is FQGNSA in the germline V gene.

V is TRBV5-1 and J is TRBJ2-7, with D maybe TRBD2 (6 bases). V lost 0 bases to trimming and J lost 2 bases, with 12 bases between them. The CDR3 sequence is 15 residues long. Germline CDR1 SGHRS, CDR2 YFSETQ. CDR3 amino acids: CASSLDASDPYEQYF. DNA of the CDR3: TGCGCCAGCAGCTTGGATGCTAGCGACCCCTACGAGCAGTACTTC.

The chain combines TRBV7-2 with TRBJ2-2; the D gene is possibly TRBD2 (6 bases). V gave up 4 bases and J gave up 6 bases, with 15 bases separating them. Germline CDR1 SGHTA, CDR2 FQGNSA. The CDR3 is 15 residues long. CDR3 protein: CASSSAREKAGELFF. CDR3 sequence (DNA): TGTGCCAGCAGCTCGGCCCGGGAGAAGGCCGGGGAGCTGTTTTTT.

V is TRBV5-8 and J is TRBJ2-7; either TRBD1 or TRBD2 may supply D (5 bases each). The CDR3 is made up of 14 amino acids. The V end lost 4 bases, the J end lost 7 bases, and 18 bases lay between the germline ends. The germline V gene has CDR1 SGHTS and CDR2 YDEGEE. CDR3 in amino acids: CASSNRDGRWEQYF. The CDR3 DNA is TGTGCCAGCAGCAACCGGGACGGACGTTGGGAGCAGTACTTC.

This clonotype was observed a handful of times. This chain uses TRBV7-9 with TRBJ2-5, with 10 bases aligning to TRBD1. The J segment lost 5 bases and the V segment lost 4 bases, leaving 7 bases of the junction unmatched. The CDR3 runs to 15 residues. The V gene's germline CDR1 is SEHNR and CDR2 FQNEAQ (reference sequence). The CDR3 spells CASSSRQGAGETQYF. The CDR3 nucleotides read TGTGCCAGCAGCTCTCGACAGGGGGCCGGTGAGACCCAGTACTTC.

The CDR3 region has the DNA TGTGCCAGCAGCTTGGCCCAGGGGTTGGTGAACACTGAAGCTTTCTTT. Encoded protein: CASSLAQGLVNTEAFF. V gene TRBV5-5 combines with J gene TRBJ1-1; tentative D call: TRBD1 (6 bases). V lost 0 bases, J lost 0 bases, and 12 bases lay in between. Germline V gene sequence: CDR1 SGHKS, CDR2 YYEKEE (reference sequence). The CDR3 spans 16 residues.